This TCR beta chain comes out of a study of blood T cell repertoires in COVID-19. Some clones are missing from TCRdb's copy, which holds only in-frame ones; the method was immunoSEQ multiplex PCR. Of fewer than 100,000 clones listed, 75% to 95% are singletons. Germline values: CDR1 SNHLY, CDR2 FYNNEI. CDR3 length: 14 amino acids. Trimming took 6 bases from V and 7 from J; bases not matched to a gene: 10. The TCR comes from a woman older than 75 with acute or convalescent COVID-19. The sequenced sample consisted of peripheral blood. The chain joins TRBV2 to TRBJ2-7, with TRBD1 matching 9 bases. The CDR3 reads CASRTGTGRREQYF. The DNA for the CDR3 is TGTGCCAGCAGAACCGGGACAGGGCGGCGGGAGCAGTACTTC.